The present T cell receptor (beta chain) was sequenced within a study of immune evolution from preneoplasia to lung adenocarcinoma. Regarding the study as a whole: Highest clonality occurred in KRAS-mutant, not EGFR-mutant or double wild-type, nodules. Top clone frequencies peaked in normal lung, apparently declining through invasive adenocarcinoma.

In regard to this clone: Its target is not known.

Clones were read by immunoSEQ multiplex PCR, and TCRdb kept only the in-frame ones, dropping some. Of roughly 9,900 clones in the sample, around four fifths are singletons; the top ten hold around 3.5%. Sequencing input: FFPE minimally invasive lung adenocarcinoma tissue. The TCR sequence derives from a person aged 65 to 79 with lung adenocarcinoma.

The CDR3 sequence is CASSLRRQGTNEQFF. The CDR3 DNA reads as TGTGCCAGCAGCCTCAGACGACAGGGGACCAATGAGCAGTTCTTC. The rearrangement uses TRBV5-6 and TRBJ2-1; TRBD1 aligns across 8 bases. V was pared by 4 bases and J by 6 bases, with 9 bases of the junction left unmatched. Germline V gene lookup returns CDR1 SGHDT and CDR2 YYEEEE. The CDR3 has 15 residues.